This T cell receptor (beta chain) stems from a study of shared clonotypes between healthy human individuals (dated by TCRdb to about 2020). Some background on the complete study: The cohort included a few men and a couple of women between 18 and 49 years of age. Each donor's leukapheresis produced roughly between roughly 0.85 and 9.5 billion PBMCs. For each donor, CD4 naive and CD4 memory were each run on three plates, CD8 naive on two plates, and CD8 memory on one plate. Libraries were prepared and TCR repertoires were sequenced by different laboratories using diverse techniques, in order to increase sequencing depth and limit assay-specific biases. To estimate repertoire size and how much clonotype sharing occurs between individuals, the study deeply sequenced the blood TCR repertoires of five or six healthy adults. General findings and caveats noted by the study authors: Because the study included only a small number of donors, the genetic and exposure-history diversity represented was limited. Incomplete sequencing was indicated by rarefaction of sorted-subset datasets, despite the large sequencing depth. When a handful of donors were compared, the shared fraction of clonotypes was around 5% for naive CD4, less than 4% for naive CD8, roughly 2.5% for memory CD4, and 0.4% for memory CD8. Pairwise subsampling indicated that sequencing depth was expected to affect the degree of clonotype sharing among donors. Estimated clonotype richness was generally larger for naive than for memory subsets. Clonotypes shared by all four sorted-subset donors showed higher generation probabilities than non-shared clonotypes. Sampling was restricted to blood, and TCR repertoires in tissue are likely to differ from TCR repertoires in blood.

The CDR3 numbers 12 residues from cysteine through phenylalanine. The retained sequence is limited to the CDR3, 36 bases, with the frame set at the first base. Via the germline V gene, CDR1 is SGHTA and CDR2 FQGNSA. Trimming at the junction amounts to 4 bases on V and 6 bases on J, and the germline ends lie 10 bases apart. Details on this clone: Its antigen is unknown. Base qualities are not recorded, but no much larger clone differs from it by a single base.

Using the deep immunoSEQ assay, TCR CDR3 regions were amplified from genomic DNA by multiplex PCR. Extracted genomic DNA from each cell subset was spread evenly across all wells of several immunoSEQ 96-well plates, with each plate serving as a replicate. For sorted subsets, approximately 190 ng genomic DNA, equal to tens of thousands of T cell genomes, was loaded into each replicate PCR. The purified libraries were quantified using a Qubit 3.0 fluorometer, sized with a Bioanalyzer 2100, and then quantified again using the KAPA Library Quantification kit. Every immunoSEQ 96-well plate was sequenced on a separate single-read 150-cycle Illumina NextSeq 550 flow cell. On the study's bioinformatics: Because the immunoSEQ output held only junctional sequences and lacked quality scores, the filtering could not match the filtering applied to full-length reads. To assign V/J genes and CDR3, sequences were annotated using PyIR, a Python wrapper for IgBLAST v1.9, with IMGT germline references. Reads with weak V/J assignments (E-value above 1e-6), missing CDR3, stop codons, out-of-frame junctions, or ambiguous translated residues were removed. V3J clonotypes were defined as sequences sharing the same inferred V gene, J gene, and CDR3 amino acid sequence. The percentage overlap between two repertoires was calculated by dividing the number of shared unique clonotypes by the size of the smaller repertoire. Repertoire richness was assessed with RTK rarefaction, the Chao1 estimator, and Recon v2.1 estimates of unobserved clonotypes. Generation probabilities for all TCRbeta clonotypes obtained by the gDNA method from a few donors were computed using OLGA. TCRdb limited this immuneACCESS table to in-frame rearrangements with V and J called. A share of clones is missing; checked studies link under half to unresolved V genes, and the rest is unexplained. V, J and clone size are taken as reported in that table, and D and trimming were inferred from the DNA itself. Present in this sample are about 1.1 million clones, approximately 80% of which were seen just once. The ten biggest clones cover 0.5% to 0.6% of the sample.

Donors were healthy HIV-negative adults with no recently reported acute infections or vaccinations. Only Caucasian adults living in Nashville, Tennessee, USA were represented among the donors. CD4+ T cells were enriched by magnetic negative selection, after which naive cells were positively selected on CD45RA and the negative fraction was taken as the memory subset. Blood was collected by leukapheresis, and PBMCs were isolated by Ficoll-Histopaque density gradient centrifugation and then cryopreserved in liquid nitrogen vapor phase. Analytical flow cytometry was used to check the purity and quantity of each magnetically sorted T cell population. Each sorted fraction had its genomic DNA isolated and then quantified by UV absorbance on a Nanodrop 2000c.

The TCR sequence derives from a young man in good health. Some clones in this sample may be carry-over from other donors' samples. Source material: memory CD4+ T cells from PBMCs. Read against the paper, the sample's cell subset or site label means: CD45RA-negative fraction. The V and J segments used are TRBV7-2 and TRBJ2-7, with the D gene call left open. The CDR3 protein: CASSYQTAEQYF. The DNA sequence follows: TGTGCCAGCAGCTATCAAACCGCCGAGCAGTACTTC. With all but the CDR3 taken from the reference TRBV7-2 and TRBJ2-7 genes, the full variable domain is: GAGVSQSPSNKVTEKGKDVELRCDPISGHTALYWYRQSLGQGLEFLIYFQGNSAPDKSGLPSDRFSAERTGGSVSTLTIQRTQQEDSAVYLCASSYQTAEQYFGPGTRLTVT.